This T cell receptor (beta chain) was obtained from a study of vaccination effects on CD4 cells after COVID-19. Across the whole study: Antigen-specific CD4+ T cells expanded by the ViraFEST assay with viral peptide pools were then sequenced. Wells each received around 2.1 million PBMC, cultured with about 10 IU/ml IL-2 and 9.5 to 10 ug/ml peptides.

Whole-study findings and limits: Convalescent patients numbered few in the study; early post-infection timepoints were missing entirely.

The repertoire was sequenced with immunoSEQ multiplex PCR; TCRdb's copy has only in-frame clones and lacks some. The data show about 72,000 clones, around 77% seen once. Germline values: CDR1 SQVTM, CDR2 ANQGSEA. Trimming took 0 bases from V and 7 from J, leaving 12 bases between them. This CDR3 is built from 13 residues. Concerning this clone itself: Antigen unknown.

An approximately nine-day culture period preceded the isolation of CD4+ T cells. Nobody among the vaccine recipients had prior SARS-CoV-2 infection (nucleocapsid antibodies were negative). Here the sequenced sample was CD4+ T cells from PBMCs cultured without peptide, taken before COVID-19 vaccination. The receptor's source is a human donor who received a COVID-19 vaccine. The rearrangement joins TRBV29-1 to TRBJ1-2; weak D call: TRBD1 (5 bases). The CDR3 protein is CSVEDLGGSGYTF. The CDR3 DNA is TGCAGCGTTGAAGATCTCGGGGGATCTGGCTACACCTTC.